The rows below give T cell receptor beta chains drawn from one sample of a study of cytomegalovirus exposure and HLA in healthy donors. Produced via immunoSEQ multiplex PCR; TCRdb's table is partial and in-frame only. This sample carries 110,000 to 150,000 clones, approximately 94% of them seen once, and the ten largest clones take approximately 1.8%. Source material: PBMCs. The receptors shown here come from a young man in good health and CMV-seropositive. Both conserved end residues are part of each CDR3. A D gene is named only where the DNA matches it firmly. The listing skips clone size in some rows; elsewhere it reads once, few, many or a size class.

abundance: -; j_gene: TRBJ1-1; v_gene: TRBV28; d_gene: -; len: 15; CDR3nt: TGTGCCAGCAGTTTTAACAGGGTAATTGACACTGAAGCTTTCTTT; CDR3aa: CASSFNRVIDTEAFF
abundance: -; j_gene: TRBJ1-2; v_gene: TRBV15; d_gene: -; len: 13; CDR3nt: TGTGCCACCAGCAGAGATGGAGGGGACCATCACACCTTC; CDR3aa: CATSRDGGDHHTF
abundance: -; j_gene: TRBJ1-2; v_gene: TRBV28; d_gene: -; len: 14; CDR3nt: TGTGCCAGCAGAACGACAGGATACGGTACGGGCTACACCTTC; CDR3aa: CASRTTGYGTGYTF
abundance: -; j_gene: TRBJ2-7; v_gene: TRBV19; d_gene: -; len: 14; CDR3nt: TGTGCCAGTAGCCCCGGACGGGCCCGGGGCGAGCAGTACTTC; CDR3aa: CASSPGRARGEQYF
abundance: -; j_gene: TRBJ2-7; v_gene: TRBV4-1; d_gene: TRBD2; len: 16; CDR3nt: TGCGCCAGCAGCCAAGGAAGCGGGAGGATCTCCTACGAGCAGTACTTC; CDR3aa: CASSQGSGRISYEQYF
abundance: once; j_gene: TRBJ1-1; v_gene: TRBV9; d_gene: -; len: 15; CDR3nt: TGTGCCAGCAACGCCTTTGCGGGATTGAACACTGAAGCTTTCTTT; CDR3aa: CASNAFAGLNTEAFF
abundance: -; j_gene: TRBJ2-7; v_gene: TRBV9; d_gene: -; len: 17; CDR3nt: TGTGCCAGCAGCACGGGGGACTCGAAGACATTCTCCTACGAGCAGTACTTC; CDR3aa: CASSTGDSKTFSYEQYF
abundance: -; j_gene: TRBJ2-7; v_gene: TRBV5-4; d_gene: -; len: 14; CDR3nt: TGTGCCAGCAGCTTGGCCGGGGGCTCCTACGAGCAGTACTTC; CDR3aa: CASSLAGGSYEQYF
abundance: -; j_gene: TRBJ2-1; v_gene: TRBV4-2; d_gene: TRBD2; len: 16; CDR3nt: TGTGCCAGCAGCCTCTCGACTAGCGGGAGGGCGAATGAGCAGTTCTTC; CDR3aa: CASSLSTSGRANEQFF
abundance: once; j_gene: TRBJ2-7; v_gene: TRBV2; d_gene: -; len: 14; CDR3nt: TGTGCCAGCATGTTAGGGGGGGCAGGGTACGAGCAGTACTTC; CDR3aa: CASMLGGAGYEQYF
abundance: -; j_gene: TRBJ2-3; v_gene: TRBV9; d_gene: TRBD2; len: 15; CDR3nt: TGTGCCAGCAGCGGGACTAGCGGGAGCACAGATACGCAGTATTTT; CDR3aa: CASSGTSGSTDTQYF
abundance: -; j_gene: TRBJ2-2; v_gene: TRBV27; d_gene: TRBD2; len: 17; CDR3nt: TGTGCCAGCAGCTTCTTACTAGCGGGAGACGACACCGGGGAGCTGTTTTTT; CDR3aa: CASSFLLAGDDTGELFF
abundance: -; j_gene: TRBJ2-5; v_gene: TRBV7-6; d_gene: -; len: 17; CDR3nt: TGTGCCAGCAGCTTCCCTCGTAACAGTGCCCTGGTCGAGACCCAGTACTTC; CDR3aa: CASSFPRNSALVETQYF
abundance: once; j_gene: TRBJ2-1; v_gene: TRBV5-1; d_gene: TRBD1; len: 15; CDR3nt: TGCGCCAGCAGCTTGGACAGGGGGCCCCACAATGAGCAGTTCTTC; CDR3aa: CASSLDRGPHNEQFF
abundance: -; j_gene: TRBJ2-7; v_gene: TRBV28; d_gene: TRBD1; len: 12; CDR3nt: TGTGCCAGTAGACAGGGCTCCTACGAGCAGTACTTC; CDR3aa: CASRQGSYEQYF
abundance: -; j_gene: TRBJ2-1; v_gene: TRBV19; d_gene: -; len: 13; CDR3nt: TGTGCCAGTAGCCTCAGGTCCTACAATGAGCAGTTCTTC; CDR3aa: CASSLRSYNEQFF
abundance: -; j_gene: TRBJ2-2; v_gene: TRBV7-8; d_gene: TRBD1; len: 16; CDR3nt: TGTGCCAGCAGGGCTCCGGGACAGGGAATCCCCGGGGAGCTGTTTTTT; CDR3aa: CASRAPGQGIPGELFF
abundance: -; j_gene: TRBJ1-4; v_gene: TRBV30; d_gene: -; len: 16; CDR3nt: TGTGCCTGGAGTCCACGAAGACAGATCTCTAATGAAAAACTGTTTTTT; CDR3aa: CAWSPRRQISNEKLFF
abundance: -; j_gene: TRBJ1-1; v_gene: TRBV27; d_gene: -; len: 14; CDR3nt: TGTGCCAGCGCCCCGGACTTCTGGGCCACTGAAGCTTTCTTT; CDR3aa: CASAPDFWATEAFF
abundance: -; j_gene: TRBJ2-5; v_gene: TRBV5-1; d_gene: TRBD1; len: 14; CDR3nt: TGCGCCAGCAGCTTCGGACAGGGGGGGGAGACCCAGTACTTC; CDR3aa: CASSFGQGGETQYF
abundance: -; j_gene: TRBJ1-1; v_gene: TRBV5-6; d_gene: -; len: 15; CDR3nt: TGTGCCAGCAGCCCCGGTGGAGGGCTGAACACTGAAGCTTTCTTT; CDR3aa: CASSPGGGLNTEAFF
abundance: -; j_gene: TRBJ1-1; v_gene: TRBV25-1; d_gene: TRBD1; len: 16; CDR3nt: TGTGCCAGCAGTGAATCCACGACAGGGGAATTCGCTGAAGCTTTCTTT; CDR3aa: CASSESTTGEFAEAFF
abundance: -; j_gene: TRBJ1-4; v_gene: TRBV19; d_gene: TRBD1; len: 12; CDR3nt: TGTGCCACCATGGACAGGGGAGAAAAACTGTTTTTT; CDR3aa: CATMDRGEKLFF
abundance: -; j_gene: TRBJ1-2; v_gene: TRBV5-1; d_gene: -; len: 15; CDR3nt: TGCGCCAGCAGCTTGGACGGTTCGGGGGACTATGGCTACACCTTC; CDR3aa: CASSLDGSGDYGYTF
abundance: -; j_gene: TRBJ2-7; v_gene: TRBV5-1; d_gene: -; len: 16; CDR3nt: TGCGCCAGCAGCCCGGTGGGGGCGCGGCCCACCTACGAGCAGTACTTC; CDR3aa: CASSPVGARPTYEQYF
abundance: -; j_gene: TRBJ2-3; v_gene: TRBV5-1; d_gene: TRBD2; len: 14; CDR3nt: TGCGCCAGCAAGCGGGACCCAAGCACAGATACGCAGTATTTT; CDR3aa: CASKRDPSTDTQYF
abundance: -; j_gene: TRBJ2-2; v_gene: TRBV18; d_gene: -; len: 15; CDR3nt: TGTGCCAGCTCACCACCTAGCGGGAACACCGGGGAGCTGTTTTTT; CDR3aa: CASSPPSGNTGELFF
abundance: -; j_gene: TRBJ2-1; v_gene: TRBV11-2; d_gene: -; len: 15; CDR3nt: TGTGCCAGCAGCTCCTATAGCGGTACCTACAATGAGCAGTTCTTC; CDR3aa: CASSSYSGTYNEQFF
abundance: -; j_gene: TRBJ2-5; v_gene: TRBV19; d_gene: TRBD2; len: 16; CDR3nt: TGTGCCAGTAGTCCAGTTAGCGGGAGAATCGAGGAGACCCAGTACTTC; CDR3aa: CASSPVSGRIEETQYF
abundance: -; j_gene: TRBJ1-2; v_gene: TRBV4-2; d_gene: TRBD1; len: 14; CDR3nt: TGTGCCAGCAGCCTAGGGGGCGCTGAGTATGGCTACACCTTC; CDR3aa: CASSLGGAEYGYTF
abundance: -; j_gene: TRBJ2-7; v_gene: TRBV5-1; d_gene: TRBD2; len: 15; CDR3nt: TGCGCCAGCAGATTTACTAGCGGGAGTACCTACGAGCAGTACTTC; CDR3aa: CASRFTSGSTYEQYF
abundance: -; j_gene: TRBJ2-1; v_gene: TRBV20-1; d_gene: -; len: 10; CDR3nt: TGCAGTGCTAAGGGGAATGAGCAGTTCTTC; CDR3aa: CSAKGNEQFF
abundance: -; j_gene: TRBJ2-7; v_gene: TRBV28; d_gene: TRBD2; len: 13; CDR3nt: TGTGCCAGCCGCGGGAGGGGGACCTACGAGCAGTACTTC; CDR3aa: CASRGRGTYEQYF
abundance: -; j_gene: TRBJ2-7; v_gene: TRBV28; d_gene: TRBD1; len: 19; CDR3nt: TGTGCCAGCGGCCCCCGACAGGGGGTTGGAGCGTGGAGCTCCTACGAGCAGTACTTC; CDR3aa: CASGPRQGVGAWSSYEQYF
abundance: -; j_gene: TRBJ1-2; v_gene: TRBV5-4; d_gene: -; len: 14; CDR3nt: TGTGCCAGCAGCCCCCGGGGGGTAGAGAAGGGCTACACCTTC; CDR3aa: CASSPRGVEKGYTF
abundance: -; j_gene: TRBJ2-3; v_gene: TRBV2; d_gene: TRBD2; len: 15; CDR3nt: TGTGCCAGCAGTGTTTCAGGGAGGGGCACAGATACGCAGTATTTT; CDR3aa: CASSVSGRGTDTQYF
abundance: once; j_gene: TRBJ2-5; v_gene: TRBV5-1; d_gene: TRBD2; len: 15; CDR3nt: TGCGCCAGCAGCTTGCTAGCGGGAGAAGAAGAGACCCAGTACTTC; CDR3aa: CASSLLAGEEETQYF
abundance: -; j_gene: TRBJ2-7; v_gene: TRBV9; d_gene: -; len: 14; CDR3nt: TGTGCCAGCAGCGTAGGTCAGTCGTCCTACGAGCAGTACTTC; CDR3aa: CASSVGQSSYEQYF
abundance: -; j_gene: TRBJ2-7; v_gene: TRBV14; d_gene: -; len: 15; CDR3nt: TGTGCCAGCAGCCCATCAGGAAAGACCTCCTACGAGCAGTACTTC; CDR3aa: CASSPSGKTSYEQYF
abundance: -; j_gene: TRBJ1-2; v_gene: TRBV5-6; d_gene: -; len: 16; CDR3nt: TGTGCCAGCAGCTTGGAGGGGCGGCAGGACCTTTATGGCTACACCTTC; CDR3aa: CASSLEGRQDLYGYTF
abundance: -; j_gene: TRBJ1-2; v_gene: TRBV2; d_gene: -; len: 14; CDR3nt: TGTGCCAGCCGGAAGGCGGACAGCTACTATGGCTACACCTTC; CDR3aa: CASRKADSYYGYTF
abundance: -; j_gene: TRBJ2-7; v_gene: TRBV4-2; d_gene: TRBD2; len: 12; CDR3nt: TGTGCCAGCAGTCGGGCTAGCGGCGAGCAGTACTTC; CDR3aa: CASSRASGEQYF
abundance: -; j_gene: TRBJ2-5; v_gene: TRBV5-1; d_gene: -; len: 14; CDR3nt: TGCGCCAGCAGCGTATGGACAGCTCAAGAGACCCAGTACTTC; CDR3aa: CASSVWTAQETQYF
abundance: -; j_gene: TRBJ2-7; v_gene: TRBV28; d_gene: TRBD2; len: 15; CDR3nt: TGTGCCAGCAGCCCTACTAGCGGGCGTAGCTACGAGCAGTACTTC; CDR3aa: CASSPTSGRSYEQYF
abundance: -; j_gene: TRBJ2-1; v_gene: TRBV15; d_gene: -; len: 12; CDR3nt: TGTGCCACCAGCAGAGATGTGGACAGCACGTTCTTC; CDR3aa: CATSRDVDSTFF
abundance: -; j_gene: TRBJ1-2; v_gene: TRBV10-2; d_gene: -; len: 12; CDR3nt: TGCGCCGTTTTGGCGGAGAACTATGGCTACACCTTC; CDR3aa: CAVLAENYGYTF
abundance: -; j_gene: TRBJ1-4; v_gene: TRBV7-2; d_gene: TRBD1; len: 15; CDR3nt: TGTGCCAGCAGCCCAGGACAGGGGAGAGGTGAAAAACTGTTTTTT; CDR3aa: CASSPGQGRGEKLFF
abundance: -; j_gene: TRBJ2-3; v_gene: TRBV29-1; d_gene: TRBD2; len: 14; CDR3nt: TGCAGCGTAGTAGCGGGAGACCGCACAGATACGCAGTATTTT; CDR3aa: CSVVAGDRTDTQYF
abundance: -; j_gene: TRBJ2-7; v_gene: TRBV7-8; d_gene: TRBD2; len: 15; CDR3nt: TGTGCCAGCAGCCCCTGGGGGGGAGGAAACTACGAGCAGTACTTC; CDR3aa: CASSPWGGGNYEQYF
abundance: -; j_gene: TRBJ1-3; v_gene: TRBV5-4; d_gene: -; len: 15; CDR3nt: TGTGCCAGCAGCTTAGGTCGGGCAGGGGAGAACACCATATATTTT; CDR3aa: CASSLGRAGENTIYF
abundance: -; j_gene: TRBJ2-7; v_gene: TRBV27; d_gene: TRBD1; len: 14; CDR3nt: TGTGCCAGCACCATGGACAGGAACTTTCACGAGCAGTACTTC; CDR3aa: CASTMDRNFHEQYF
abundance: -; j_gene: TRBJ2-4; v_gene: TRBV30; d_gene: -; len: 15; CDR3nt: TGTGCCTGGAGCGTTGGCTTTGGAGCCGGAAACATTCAGTACTTC; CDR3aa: CAWSVGFGAGNIQYF
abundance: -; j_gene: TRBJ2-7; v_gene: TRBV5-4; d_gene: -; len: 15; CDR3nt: TGTGCCAGCAGCTTTTCCTCCGGGACACCCCACGAGCAGTACTTC; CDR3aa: CASSFSSGTPHEQYF
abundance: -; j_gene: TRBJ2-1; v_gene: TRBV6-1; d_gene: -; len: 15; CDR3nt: TGTGCCAGCAAGGGCACAGGGAGCTCCTACAATGAGCAGTTCTTC; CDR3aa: CASKGTGSSYNEQFF
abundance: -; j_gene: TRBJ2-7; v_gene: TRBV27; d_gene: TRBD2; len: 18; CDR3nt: TGTGCCAGCAGTTTATCGAGGCTAGCGGGAGAGTTGGCCTACGAGCAGTACTTC; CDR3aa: CASSLSRLAGELAYEQYF